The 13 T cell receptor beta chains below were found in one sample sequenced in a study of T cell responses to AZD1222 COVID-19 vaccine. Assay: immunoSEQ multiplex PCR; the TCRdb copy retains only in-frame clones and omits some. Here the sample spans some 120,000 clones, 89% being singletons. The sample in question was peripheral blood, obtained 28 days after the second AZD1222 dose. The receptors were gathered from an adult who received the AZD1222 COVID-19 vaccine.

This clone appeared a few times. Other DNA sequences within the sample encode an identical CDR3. As DNA, the CDR3 is TGCGCCAGCAGCTTGCAGCAGGGGAGCGGCGAGCAGTACTTC. Residues: CASSLQQGSGEQYF. This chain links TRBV5-1 with TRBJ2-7; TRBD1 might be the D (6 bases). Trimming left V 1 base short and J 6 bases short, with 14 bases between. CDR3 length: 14 amino acids. Germline CDR1 SGHRS, CDR2 YFSETQ. The variable domain in full, with the rest retrieved from reference TRBV5-1 and TRBJ2-7, is KAGVTQTPRYLIKTRGQQVTLSCSPISGHRSVSWYQQTPGQGLQFLFEYFSETQRNKGNFPGRFSGRQFSNSRSEMNVSTLELGDSALYLCASSLQQGSGEQYFGPGTRLTVT.

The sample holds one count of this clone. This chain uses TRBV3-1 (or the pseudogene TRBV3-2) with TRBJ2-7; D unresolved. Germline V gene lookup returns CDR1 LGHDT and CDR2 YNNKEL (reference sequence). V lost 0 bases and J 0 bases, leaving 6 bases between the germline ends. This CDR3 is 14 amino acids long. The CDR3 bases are TGTGCCAGCAGCCAAGAATCGAGCTCCTACGAGCAGTACTTC. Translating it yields CASSQESSSYEQYF.

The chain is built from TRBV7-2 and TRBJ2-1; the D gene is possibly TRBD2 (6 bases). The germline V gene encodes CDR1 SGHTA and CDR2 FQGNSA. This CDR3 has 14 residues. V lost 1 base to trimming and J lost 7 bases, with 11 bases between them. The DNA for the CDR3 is TGTGCCAGCAGCTTAGACGGAGGGGCGAATGAGCAGTTCTTC. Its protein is CASSLDGGANEQFF.

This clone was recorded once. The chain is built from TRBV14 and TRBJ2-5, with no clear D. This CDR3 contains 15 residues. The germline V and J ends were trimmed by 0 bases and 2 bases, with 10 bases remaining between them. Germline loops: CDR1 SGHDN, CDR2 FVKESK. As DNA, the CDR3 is TGTGCCAGCAGCCAAGACCGAGTGGAACAAGAGACCCAGTACTTC. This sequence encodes CASSQDRVEQETQYF.

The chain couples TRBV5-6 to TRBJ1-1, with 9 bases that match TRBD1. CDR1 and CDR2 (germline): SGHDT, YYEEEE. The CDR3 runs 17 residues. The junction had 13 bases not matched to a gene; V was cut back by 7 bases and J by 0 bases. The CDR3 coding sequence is TGTGCCAGCCAATTGCTCCGGGACAGGGAAATGAACACTGAAGCTTTCTTT. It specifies CASQLLRDREMNTEAFF.

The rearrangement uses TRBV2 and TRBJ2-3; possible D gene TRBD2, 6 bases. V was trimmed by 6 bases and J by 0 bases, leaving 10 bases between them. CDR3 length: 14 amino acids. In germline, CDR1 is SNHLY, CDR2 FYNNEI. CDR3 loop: CASREGVSTDTQYF. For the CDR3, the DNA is TGTGCCAGCAGGGAGGGAGTTAGCACAGATACGCAGTATTTT.

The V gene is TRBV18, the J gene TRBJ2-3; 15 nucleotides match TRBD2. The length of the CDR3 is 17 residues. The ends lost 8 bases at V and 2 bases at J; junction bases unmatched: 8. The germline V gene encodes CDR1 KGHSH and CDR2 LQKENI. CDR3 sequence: CASPPGLAGGITDTQYF. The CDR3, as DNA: TGTGCCAGCCCCCCGGGACTAGCGGGAGGAATCACAGATACGCAGTATTTT.

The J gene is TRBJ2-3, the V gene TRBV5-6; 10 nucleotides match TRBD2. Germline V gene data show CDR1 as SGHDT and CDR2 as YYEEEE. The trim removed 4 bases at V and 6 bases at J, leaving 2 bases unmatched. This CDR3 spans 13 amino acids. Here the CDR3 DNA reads TGTGCCAGCAGCCCTAGCGGGGGCGATACGCAGTATTTT. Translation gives CASSPSGGDTQYF.

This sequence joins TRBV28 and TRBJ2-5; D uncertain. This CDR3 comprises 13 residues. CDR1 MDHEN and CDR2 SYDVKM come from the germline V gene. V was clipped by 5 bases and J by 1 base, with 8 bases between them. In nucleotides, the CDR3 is TGTGCCAGCAGTGGAACAGTCCAAGAGACCCAGTACTTC. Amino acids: CASSGTVQETQYF.

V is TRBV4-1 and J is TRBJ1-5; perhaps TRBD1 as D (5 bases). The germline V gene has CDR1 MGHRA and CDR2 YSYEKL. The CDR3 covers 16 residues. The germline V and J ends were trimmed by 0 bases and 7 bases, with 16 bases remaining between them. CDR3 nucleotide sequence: TGCGCCAGCAGCCAAGATCCAGACAGTCCCTGGCAGCCCCAGCATTTT. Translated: CASSQDPDSPWQPQHF.

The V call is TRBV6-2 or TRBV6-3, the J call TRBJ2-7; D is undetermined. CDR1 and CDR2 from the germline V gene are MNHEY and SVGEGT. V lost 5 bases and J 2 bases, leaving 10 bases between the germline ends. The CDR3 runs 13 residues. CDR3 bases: TGTGCCAGCAGTGGGGATACCCCCTACGAGCAGTACTTC. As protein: CASSGDTPYEQYF.

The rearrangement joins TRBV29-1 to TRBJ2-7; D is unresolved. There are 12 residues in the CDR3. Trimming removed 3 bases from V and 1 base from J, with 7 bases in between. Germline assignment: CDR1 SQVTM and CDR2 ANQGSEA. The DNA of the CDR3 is TGCAGCGTTGAGGAGAATTCCTACGAGCAGTACTTC. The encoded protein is CSVEENSYEQYF.

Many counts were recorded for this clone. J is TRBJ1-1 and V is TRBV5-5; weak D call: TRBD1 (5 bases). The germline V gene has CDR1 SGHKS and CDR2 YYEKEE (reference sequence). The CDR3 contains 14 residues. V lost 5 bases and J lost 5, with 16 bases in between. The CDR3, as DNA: TGTGCCAGCAGACTGGGAAGGGGAAGGACTGAAGCTTTCTTT. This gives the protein CASRLGRGRTEAFF.